Detailed here is one TCR beta chain. The antigen remains unidentified. The junction had 7 bases not matched to a gene; V was cut back by 6 bases and J by 2 bases. There are 14 residues in the CDR3. This entry is derived from a study of response to subunit inactivated influenza vaccine. The study's findings and limits: It was suggested by the authors that few new T cells are recruited by each seasonal influenza vaccination.

TCRdb used MiXCR to reprocess the RT-PCR reads, holding one entry per CDR3 protein. The sample records about 650,000 distinct CDR3 sequences, 14% being singletons. The chain employs TRBV12-3 or TRBV12-4 and TRBJ2-7, with TRBD1 matching 7 bases. Sequencing was performed on PBMCs from blood, taken 14 to 15 days before vaccination. This sequence was found in a man in his fifties who received an inactivated influenza vaccine. The CDR3 nucleotides read TGTGCCAGCAGCCACAGGGGTTACACCTACGAGCAGTACTTC. Its translation: CASSHRGYTYEQYF.